This T cell receptor beta chain is drawn from a study of PD-1 blockade in classical Hodgkin lymphoma. General study points: TCR diversity at baseline was reported to be reduced in newly diagnosed patients relative to healthy donors. With respect to the repertoire differences, their causes, possibly disease activity or prior therapy, remain undefined.

This CDR3 comprises 15 residues. Germline CDR1 SGHRS, CDR2 YFSETQ. V was pared by 9 bases and J by 5 bases, with 10 bases of the junction left unmatched. About this clone: Its antigen is as yet unknown.

Clones were read by immunoSEQ multiplex PCR, and TCRdb kept only the in-frame ones, dropping some. The sample holds fewer than 40,000 clones, 90% to 95% seen once. Time point of the sample: newly diagnosed, previously untreated cHL patient sample. The chain couples TRBV5-1 to TRBJ2-3; 12 nucleotides match TRBD2. This receptor was taken from a human donor with classical Hodgkin lymphoma. The sample comprised peripheral blood mononuclear cells (PBMCs). The CDR3 spells CATGALAGGGDTQYF. The DNA of the CDR3 is TGCGCCACCGGTGCCCTAGCGGGAGGGGGAGATACGCAGTATTTT.